This entry features one T cell receptor (beta chain) sequence. This CDR3 comprises 14 residues. From germline, CDR1 is LNHDA and CDR2 SQIVND (reference sequence). V was pared by 4 bases and J by 9 bases, with 16 bases between. The data stem from a study of control samples from healthy donors and cancer patients. Only in-frame clones appear in the TCRdb table, and some are missing; sequencing was by immunoSEQ multiplex PCR. The data hold some 150,000 clones, with roughly 94% observed a single time. Material: PBMCs. This chain joins TRBV19 and TRBJ1-5; D perhaps matches TRBD1 (6 bases). The receptor was derived from a man in his 60s with colorectal cancer. The CDR3 reads CASSTATQGRPQHF. DNA for the CDR3: TGTGCCAGTAGTACCGCTACCCAGGGGCGGCCCCAGCATTTT.